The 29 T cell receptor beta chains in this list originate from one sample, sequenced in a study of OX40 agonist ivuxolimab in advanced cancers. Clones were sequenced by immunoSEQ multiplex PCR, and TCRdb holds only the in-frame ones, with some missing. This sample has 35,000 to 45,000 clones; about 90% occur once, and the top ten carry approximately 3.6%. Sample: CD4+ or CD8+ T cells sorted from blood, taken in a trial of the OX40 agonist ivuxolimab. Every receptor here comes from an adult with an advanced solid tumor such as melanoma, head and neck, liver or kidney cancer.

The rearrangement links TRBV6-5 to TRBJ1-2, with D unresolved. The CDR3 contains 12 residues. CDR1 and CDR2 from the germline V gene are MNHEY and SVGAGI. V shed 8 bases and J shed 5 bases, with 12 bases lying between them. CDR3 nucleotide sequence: TGTGCCAGCGGATGGGGTGTTTATGGCTACACCTTC. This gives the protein CASGWGVYGYTF.

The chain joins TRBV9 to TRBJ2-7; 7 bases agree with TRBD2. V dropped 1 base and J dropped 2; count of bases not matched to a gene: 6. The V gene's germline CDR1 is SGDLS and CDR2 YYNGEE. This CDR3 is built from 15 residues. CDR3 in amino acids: CASSVTGTTPYEQYF. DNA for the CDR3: TGTGCCAGCAGCGTAACCGGGACTACTCCCTACGAGCAGTACTTC.

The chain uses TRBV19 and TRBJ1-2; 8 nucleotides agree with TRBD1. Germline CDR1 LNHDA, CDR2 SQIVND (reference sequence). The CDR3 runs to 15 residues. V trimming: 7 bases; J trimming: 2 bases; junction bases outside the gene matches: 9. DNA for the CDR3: TGTGCCAGTATACCCCCGGGACAGGTGAACTATGGCTACACCTTC. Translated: CASIPPGQVNYGYTF.

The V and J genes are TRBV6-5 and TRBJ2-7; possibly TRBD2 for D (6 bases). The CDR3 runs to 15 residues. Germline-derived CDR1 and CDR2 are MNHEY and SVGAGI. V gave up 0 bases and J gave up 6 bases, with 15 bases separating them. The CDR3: CASSYSKAGKGEQYF. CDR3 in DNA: TGTGCCAGCAGTTACTCGAAAGCGGGTAAAGGCGAGCAGTACTTC.

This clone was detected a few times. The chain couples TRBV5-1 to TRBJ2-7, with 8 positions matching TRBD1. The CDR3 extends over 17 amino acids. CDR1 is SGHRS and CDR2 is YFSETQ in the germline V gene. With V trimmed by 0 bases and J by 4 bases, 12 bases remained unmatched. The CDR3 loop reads CASSLAYSGTGDYEQYF. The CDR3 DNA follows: TGCGCCAGCAGCTTGGCCTACTCCGGGACAGGAGATTACGAGCAGTACTTC.

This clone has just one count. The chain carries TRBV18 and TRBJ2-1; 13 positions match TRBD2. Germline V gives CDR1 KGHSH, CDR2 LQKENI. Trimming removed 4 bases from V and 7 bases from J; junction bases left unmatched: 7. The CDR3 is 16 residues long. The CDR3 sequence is CASSLGLAGISNEQFF. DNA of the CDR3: TGTGCCAGCTCACTGGGACTAGCGGGAATCTCGAATGAGCAGTTCTTC.

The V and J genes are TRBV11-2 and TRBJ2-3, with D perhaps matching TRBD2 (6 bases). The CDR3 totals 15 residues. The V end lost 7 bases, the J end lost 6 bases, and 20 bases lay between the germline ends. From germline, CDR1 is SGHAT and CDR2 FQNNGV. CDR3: CASTLRIGGEDTQYF. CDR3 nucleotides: TGTGCCAGCACCCTGAGGATCGGGGGTGAGGATACGCAGTATTTT.

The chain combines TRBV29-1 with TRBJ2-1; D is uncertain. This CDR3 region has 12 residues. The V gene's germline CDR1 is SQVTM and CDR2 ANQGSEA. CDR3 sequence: CRIETAYNEQFF. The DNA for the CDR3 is TGCAGAATAGAGACGGCTTACAATGAGCAGTTCTTC.

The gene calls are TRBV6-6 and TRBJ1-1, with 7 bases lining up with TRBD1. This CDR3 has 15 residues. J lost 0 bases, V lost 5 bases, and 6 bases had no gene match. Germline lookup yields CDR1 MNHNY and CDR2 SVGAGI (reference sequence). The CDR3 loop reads CASSPRQGMNTEAFF. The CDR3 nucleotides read TGTGCCAGCAGTCCGCGACAGGGTATGAACACTGAAGCTTTCTTT.

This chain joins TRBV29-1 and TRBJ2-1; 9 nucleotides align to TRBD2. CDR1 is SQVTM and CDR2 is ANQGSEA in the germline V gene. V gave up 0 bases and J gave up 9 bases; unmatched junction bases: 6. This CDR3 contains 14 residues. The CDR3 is CSVEEAGGPVEQFF. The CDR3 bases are TGCAGCGTTGAAGAGGCGGGAGGGCCCGTTGAGCAGTTCTTC.

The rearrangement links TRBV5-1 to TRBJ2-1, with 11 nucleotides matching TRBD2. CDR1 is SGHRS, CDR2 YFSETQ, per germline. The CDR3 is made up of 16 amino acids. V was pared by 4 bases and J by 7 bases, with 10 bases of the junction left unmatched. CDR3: CASSPLAGGPWNEQFF. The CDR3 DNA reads TGCGCCAGCAGCCCCTTAGCGGGAGGGCCGTGGAATGAGCAGTTCTTC.

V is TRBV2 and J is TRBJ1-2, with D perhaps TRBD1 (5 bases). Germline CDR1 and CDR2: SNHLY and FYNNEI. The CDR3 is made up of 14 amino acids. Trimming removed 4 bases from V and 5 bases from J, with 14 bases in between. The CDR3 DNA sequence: TGTGCCAGCAGTGGGGTTGTGGGGGGATATGGCTACACCTTC. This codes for CASSGVVGGYGYTF. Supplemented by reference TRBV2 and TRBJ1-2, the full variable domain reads EPEVTQTPSHQVTQMGQEVILRCVPISNHLYFYWYRQILGQKVEFLVSFYNNEISEKSEIFDDQFSVERPDGSNFTLKIRSTKLEDSAMYFCASSGVVGGYGYTFGSGTRLTVV.

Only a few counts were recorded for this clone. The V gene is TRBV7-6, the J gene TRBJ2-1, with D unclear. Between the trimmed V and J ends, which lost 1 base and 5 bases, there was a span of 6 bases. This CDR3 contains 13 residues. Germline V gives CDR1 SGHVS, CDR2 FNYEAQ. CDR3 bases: TGTGCCAGCAGCTTAGAGTGGGACAATGAGCAGTTCTTC. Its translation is CASSLEWDNEQFF. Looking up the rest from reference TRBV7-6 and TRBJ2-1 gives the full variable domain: GAGVSQSPRYKVTKRGQDVALRCDPISGHVSLYWYRQALGQGPEFLTYFNYEAQQDKSGLPNDRFSAERPEGSISTLTIQRTEQRDSAMYRCASSLEWDNEQFFGPGTRLTVL.

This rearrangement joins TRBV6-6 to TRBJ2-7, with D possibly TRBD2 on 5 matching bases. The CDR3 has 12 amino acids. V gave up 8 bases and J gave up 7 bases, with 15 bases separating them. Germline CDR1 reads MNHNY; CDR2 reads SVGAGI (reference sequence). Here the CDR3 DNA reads TGTGCCAGCGCTGGCGGCTCGGGGGAGCAGTACTTC. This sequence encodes CASAGGSGEQYF.

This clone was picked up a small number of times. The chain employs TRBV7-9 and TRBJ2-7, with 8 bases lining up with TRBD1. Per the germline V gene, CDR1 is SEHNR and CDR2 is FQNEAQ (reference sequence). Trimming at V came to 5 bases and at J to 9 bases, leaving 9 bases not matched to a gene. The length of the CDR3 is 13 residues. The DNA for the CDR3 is TGTGCCAGCAGCCCTGGGACAGGATATGTGCAGTACTTC. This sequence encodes CASSPGTGYVQYF. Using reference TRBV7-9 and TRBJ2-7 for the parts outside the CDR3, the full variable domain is DTGVSQNPRHKITKRGQNVTFRCDPISEHNRLYWYRQTLGQGPEFLTYFQNEAQLEKSRLLSDRFSAERPKGSFSTLEIQRTEQGDSAMYLCASSPGTGYVQYFGPGTRLTVT.

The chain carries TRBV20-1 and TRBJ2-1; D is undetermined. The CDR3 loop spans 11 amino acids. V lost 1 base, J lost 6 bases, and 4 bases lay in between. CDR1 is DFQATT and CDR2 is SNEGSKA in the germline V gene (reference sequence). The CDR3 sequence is CSARVPNEQFF. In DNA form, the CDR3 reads TGCAGTGCTAGAGTCCCCAATGAGCAGTTCTTC.

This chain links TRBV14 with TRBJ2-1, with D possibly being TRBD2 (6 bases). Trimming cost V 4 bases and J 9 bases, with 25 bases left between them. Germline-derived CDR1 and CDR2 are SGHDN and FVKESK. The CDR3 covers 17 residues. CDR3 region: CASSPNMRRGLRGEQFF. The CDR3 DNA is TGTGCCAGCAGCCCGAACATGAGAAGGGGTCTGCGGGGTGAGCAGTTCTTC.

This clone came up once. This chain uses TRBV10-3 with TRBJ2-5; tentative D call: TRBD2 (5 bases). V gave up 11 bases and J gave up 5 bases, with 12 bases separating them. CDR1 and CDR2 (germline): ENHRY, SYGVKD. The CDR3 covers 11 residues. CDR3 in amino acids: CASSAEETQYF. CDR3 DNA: TGTGCCTCCTCAGCGGAGGAGACCCAGTACTTC.

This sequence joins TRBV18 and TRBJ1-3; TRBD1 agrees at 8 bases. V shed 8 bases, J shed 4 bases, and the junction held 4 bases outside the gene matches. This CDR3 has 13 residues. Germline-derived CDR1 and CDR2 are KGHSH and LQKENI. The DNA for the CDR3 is TGTGCCAGCCGGACAGGGATGGGAAACACCATATATTTT. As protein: CASRTGMGNTIYF.

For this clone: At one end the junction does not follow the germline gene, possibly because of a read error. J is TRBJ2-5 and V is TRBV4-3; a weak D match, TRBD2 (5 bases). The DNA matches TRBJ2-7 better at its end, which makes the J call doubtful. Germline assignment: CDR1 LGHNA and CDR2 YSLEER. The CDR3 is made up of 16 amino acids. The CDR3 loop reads CAGSQVGSGNGYEQYF. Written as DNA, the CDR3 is TGCGCCGGCAGCCAAGTGGGTTCGGGAAATGGCTACGAGCAGTACTTC.

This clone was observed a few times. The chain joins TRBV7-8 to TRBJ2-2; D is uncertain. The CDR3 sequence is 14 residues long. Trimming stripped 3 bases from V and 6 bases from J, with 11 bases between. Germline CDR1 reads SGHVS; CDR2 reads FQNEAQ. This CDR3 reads CASSLSSFPGELFF. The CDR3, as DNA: TGTGCCAGCAGCTTGAGTAGCTTCCCCGGGGAGCTGTTTTTT. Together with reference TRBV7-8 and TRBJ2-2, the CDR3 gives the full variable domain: GAGVSQSPRYKVAKRGQDVALRCDPISGHVSLFWYQQALGQGPEFLTYFQNEAQLDKSGLPSDRFFAERPEGSVSTLKIQRTQQEDSAVYLCASSLSSFPGELFFGEGSRLTVL.

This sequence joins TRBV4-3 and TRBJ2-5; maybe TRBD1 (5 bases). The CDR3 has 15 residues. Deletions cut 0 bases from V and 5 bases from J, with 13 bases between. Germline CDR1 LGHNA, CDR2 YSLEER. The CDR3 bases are TGCGCCAGCAGCCAAGATCCCTCAGGGTTGGAGACCCAGTACTTC. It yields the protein CASSQDPSGLETQYF.

Here the CDR3 reads CAKRTSRGHEQYF. In DNA, the CDR3 is TGTGCCAAAAGGACTAGCAGAGGCCACGAGCAGTACTTC. The V and J genes are TRBV27 and TRBJ2-7; 8 bases line up with TRBD2. Trimming cost V 10 bases and J 5 bases; bases outside gene matches: 10. Germline V gene data show CDR1 as MNHEY and CDR2 as SMNVEV (reference sequence). The CDR3 length is 13 residues.

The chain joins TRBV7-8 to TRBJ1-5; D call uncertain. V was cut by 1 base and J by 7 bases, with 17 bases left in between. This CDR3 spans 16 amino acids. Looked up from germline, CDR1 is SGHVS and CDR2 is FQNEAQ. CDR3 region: CASSLGGTGPAQPQHF. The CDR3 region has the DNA TGTGCCAGCAGCTTAGGGGGTACCGGGCCCGCGCAGCCCCAGCATTTT.

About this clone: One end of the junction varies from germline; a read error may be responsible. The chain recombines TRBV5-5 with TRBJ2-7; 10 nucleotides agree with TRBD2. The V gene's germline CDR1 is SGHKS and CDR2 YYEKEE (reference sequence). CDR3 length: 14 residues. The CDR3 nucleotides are TGTGCCAGCAGCTTGAAGGGACTAGCGAGCTACTTAATGTTC. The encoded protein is CASSLKGLASYLMF. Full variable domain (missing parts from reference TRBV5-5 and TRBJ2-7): DAGVTQSPTHLIKTRGQQVTLRCSPISGHKSVSWYQQVLGQGPQFIFQYYEKEERGRGNFPDRFSARQFPNYSSELNVNALLLGDSALYLCASSLKGLASYLMFGPGTRLTVT.

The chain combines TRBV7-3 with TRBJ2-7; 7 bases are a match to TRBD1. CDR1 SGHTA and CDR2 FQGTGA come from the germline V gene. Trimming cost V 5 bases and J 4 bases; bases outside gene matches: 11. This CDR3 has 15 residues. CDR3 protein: CASSRDRALQYEQYF. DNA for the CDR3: TGTGCCAGCAGCCGCGACAGGGCCCTACAGTACGAGCAGTACTTC.

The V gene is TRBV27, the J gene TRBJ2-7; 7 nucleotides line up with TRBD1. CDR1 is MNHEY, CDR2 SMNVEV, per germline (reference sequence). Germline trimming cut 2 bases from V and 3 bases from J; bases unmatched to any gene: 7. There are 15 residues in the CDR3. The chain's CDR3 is CASSLGGQSFYEQYF. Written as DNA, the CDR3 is TGTGCCAGCAGTTTAGGGGGACAGTCCTTCTACGAGCAGTACTTC.

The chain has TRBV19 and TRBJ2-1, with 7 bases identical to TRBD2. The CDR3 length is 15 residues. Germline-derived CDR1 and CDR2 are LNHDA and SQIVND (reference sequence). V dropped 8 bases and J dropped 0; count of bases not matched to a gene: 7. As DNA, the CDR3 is TGTGCCAGTCGGGAAGCGGGGAGCTCCTACAATGAGCAGTTCTTC. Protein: CASREAGSSYNEQFF.

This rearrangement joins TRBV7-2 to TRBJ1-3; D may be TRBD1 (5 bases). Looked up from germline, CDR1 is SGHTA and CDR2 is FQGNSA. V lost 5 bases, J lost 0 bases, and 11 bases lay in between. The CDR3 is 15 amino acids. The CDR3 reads CASSRDGYSGNTIYF. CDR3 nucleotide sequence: TGTGCCAGCAGCCGGGACGGCTACTCTGGAAACACCATATATTTT.